This entry features one T cell receptor beta chain sequence. Its matching antigen is unknown. From germline, CDR1 is SQVTM and CDR2 ANQGSEA. V lost 6 bases and J lost 1, with 7 bases in between. The CDR3 is 13 amino acids. This entry belongs to a study of cytomegalovirus exposure and HLA in healthy donors. The study, taken as a whole, reports: Generally TCR sequences proved uncommon, though certain public TCRs appeared in numerous donors. In a later analysis, an Asian-associated ancestry cluster reportedly showed fewer N-insertions than the approximately 700-donor mean.

The PCR ran on 60 Vbeta and 13 Jbeta primers. The repertoire was sequenced with immunoSEQ multiplex PCR; TCRdb's copy has only in-frame clones and lacks some. The sample carries roughly 99,000 clones, 65% to 80% recorded once. The receptor was derived from a male donor in good health and CMV-seronegative. V gene TRBV29-1 combines with J gene TRBJ2-6; D not certain. Sample: PBMCs. The CDR3 nucleotides are TGCAGCGTCTCCAGTTCTGGGGCCAACGTCCTGACTTTC. This encodes CSVSSSGANVLTF.